Listed below are T cell receptor beta chains from one sample, sequenced in a study of chemoradiotherapy in HPV16-positive cancers. Using immunoSEQ multiplex PCR, the repertoire was profiled, and TCRdb retains in-frame clones only, with some absent. Of 6,700 or so clones in the sample, 80% to 90% were seen once. The input for sequencing was tumor tissue, taken from a patient who underwent chemoradiotherapy. The origin of the receptors is a human donor with HPV-associated anogenital cancer. The CDR3 runs from the conserved cysteine through the conserved F or W. The D gene is left open where the match is weak. Size is stated for part of the rows, as once, few or many counts, or as a class when the clone is expanded.

V: TRBV10-1; size: .; D: .; J: TRBJ2-3; DNA: TGCGCCAGCAGTGAATCGGGACTTTCTCATACAGATACGCAGTATTTT; CDR3: CASSESGLSHTDTQYF
V: TRBV2; size: .; D: TRBD1; J: TRBJ1-5; DNA: TGTGCCAGCAGTGCTACGGGACAGAGCAATCAGCCCCAGCATTTT; CDR3: CASSATGQSNQPQHF
V: TRBV14; size: .; D: TRBD2; J: TRBJ2-5; DNA: TGTGCCAGCAGCCAGCAGAGAGCGGGAGGGAAGGAGACCCAGTACTTC; CDR3: CASSQQRAGGKETQYF
V: TRBV6-5; size: .; D: .; J: TRBJ2-7; DNA: TGTGCCAGCAGTTCCCTGGACTCCACCTACGAGCAGTACTTC; CDR3: CASSSLDSTYEQYF
V: TRBV6-5; size: .; D: .; J: TRBJ1-2; DNA: TGTGCCATACTCTTAGGGTGGGGCTACACCTTC; CDR3: CAILLGWGYTF
V: TRBV5-4; size: .; D: TRBD2; J: TRBJ2-7; DNA: TGTGCCAGCAGCTGGGGGGTGGGACTAGCGTTCGAGCAGTACTTC; CDR3: CASSWGVGLAFEQYF
V: TRBV15; size: .; D: .; J: TRBJ1-2; DNA: TGTGCCACCAGCCTTCGTCGTGGAGGATCGGTTGGCTTTGGCTACACCTTC; CDR3: CATSLRRGGSVGFGYTF
V: TRBV6-6; size: .; D: .; J: TRBJ2-1; DNA: TGTGCCAGCAGTTATAGACTAACGGAGCAGTTCTTC; CDR3: CASSYRLTEQFF
V: TRBV7-3; size: .; D: .; J: TRBJ2-1; DNA: TGTGCCAGCAGCCTGGACCGGGGAATCAACAATGAGCAGTTCTTC; CDR3: CASSLDRGINNEQFF
V: TRBV14; size: .; D: .; J: TRBJ1-1; DNA: TGTGCCAGTGAGGGGGGAACCGGTCACACTGAAGCTTTCTTT; CDR3: CASEGGTGHTEAFF
V: TRBV19; size: .; D: TRBD2; J: TRBJ2-1; DNA: TGTGCCAGTAGTATGGCGGGAGTGGGGAATGAGCAGTTCTTC; CDR3: CASSMAGVGNEQFF
V: TRBV9; size: .; D: .; J: TRBJ1-2; DNA: TGTGCCAGCAGCGCAGACCTTGAGCCTTATGGCTACACCTTC; CDR3: CASSADLEPYGYTF
V: TRBV6-1; size: .; D: .; J: TRBJ2-7; DNA: TGTGCCAGCAGTGAATCGGCAGGGAAAAGTGACGAGCAGTACTTC; CDR3: CASSESAGKSDEQYF
V: TRBV6-1; size: .; D: TRBD1; J: TRBJ2-2; DNA: TGTGCCAGCAGTGAAGATTCCGGGACAGGGGGATCCGGGGAGCTGTTTTTT; CDR3: CASSEDSGTGGSGELFF
V: TRBV7-3; size: once; D: .; J: TRBJ2-7; DNA: TGTGCCAGCAGCCTTGGGGCTAGCGCGCGCTACGAGCAGTACTTC; CDR3: CASSLGASARYEQYF
V: TRBV9; size: .; D: TRBD1; J: TRBJ1-1; DNA: TGTGCCAGCAGCTTGAAACCGGGACAGGGCCTCAACACTGAAGCTTTCTTT; CDR3: CASSLKPGQGLNTEAFF
V: TRBV2; size: few; D: .; J: TRBJ1-3; DNA: TGTGCCACCTCAGGGGCTGGAAACACCATATATTTT; CDR3: CATSGAGNTIYF
V: TRBV28; size: .; D: .; J: TRBJ2-5; DNA: TGTGCCAGCAGTAGCGGGGAGACCCAGTACTTC; CDR3: CASSSGETQYF
V: TRBV5-1; size: .; D: .; J: TRBJ2-7; DNA: TGCGCCAGCAGCGATTCCCGGGCCACTAGCTCCTACGAGCAGTACTTC; CDR3: CASSDSRATSSYEQYF
V: TRBV27; size: .; D: .; J: TRBJ1-4; DNA: TGTGCCAGCAGTTTATTTGGGCAGGGTGACGGAAAACTGTTTTTT; CDR3: CASSLFGQGDGKLFF
V: TRBV7-6; size: .; D: .; J: TRBJ2-1; DNA: TGTGCCAGCAGCTTAGGACTTCGGGGACCCATCGTAGATGAGCAGTTCTTC; CDR3: CASSLGLRGPIVDEQFF
V: TRBV7-9; size: .; D: .; J: TRBJ2-2; DNA: TGTGCCAGCAGTCTAACTGTGAACACCGGGGAGCTGTTTTTT; CDR3: CASSLTVNTGELFF
V: TRBV11-2; size: .; D: .; J: TRBJ2-1; DNA: TGTGCCAGCAGCCCCTTGCGGACCTACAATGAGCAGTTCTTC; CDR3: CASSPLRTYNEQFF
V: TRBV10-2; size: once; D: .; J: TRBJ2-1; DNA: TGCGCCAGCAGTGATCTCAGGGATGAGCAGTTCTTC; CDR3: CASSDLRDEQFF
V: TRBV2; size: .; D: .; J: TRBJ1-5; DNA: TGTGCCAGCAGGGGAGAGGCAGATCAGCCCCAGCATTTT; CDR3: CASRGEADQPQHF
V: TRBV5-8; size: .; D: .; J: TRBJ2-4; DNA: TGTGCCAGCAGTTTGGCGGGCCGAAACATTCAGTACTTC; CDR3: CASSLAGRNIQYF
V: TRBV5-1; size: .; D: .; J: TRBJ2-6; DNA: TGCGCCAGCAGCTTCGGCTCTGGGGCCAACGTCCTGACTTTC; CDR3: CASSFGSGANVLTF
V: TRBV6-1; size: .; D: .; J: TRBJ1-5; DNA: TGTGCCAGCAGGGACTATAGCAATCAGCCCCAGCATTTT; CDR3: CASRDYSNQPQHF
V: TRBV5-1; size: few; D: .; J: TRBJ2-1; DNA: TGCGCCAGCAGCTTGGGTGCCTACAATGAGCAGTTCTTC; CDR3: CASSLGAYNEQFF
V: TRBV5-1; size: .; D: .; J: TRBJ1-4; DNA: TGCGCCAGCAGCTTGGGGGTGGTGGATGAAAAACTGTTTTTT; CDR3: CASSLGVVDEKLFF
V: TRBV6-5; size: .; D: TRBD2; J: TRBJ2-7; DNA: TGTGCCAGCAGTAGTACGGGACTAGCCTACGAGCAGTACTTC; CDR3: CASSSTGLAYEQYF
V: TRBV13; size: .; D: .; J: TRBJ2-3; DNA: TGTGCCAGCAGCTCGCCAGGGTTCACAGATACGCAGTATTTT; CDR3: CASSSPGFTDTQYF
V: TRBV27; size: .; D: .; J: TRBJ2-7; DNA: TGTGCCAGCAGTCCCGGATTTGGGTCCTACGAGCAGTACTTC; CDR3: CASSPGFGSYEQYF
V: TRBV5-1; size: .; D: .; J: TRBJ2-3; DNA: TGCGCCAGCAGCTTGGCCTCGGCAACTAGCACAGATACGCAGTATTTT; CDR3: CASSLASATSTDTQYF
V: TRBV10-1; size: .; D: .; J: TRBJ2-1; DNA: TGCGCCAGCAGTTTCGAGGGGCGAGGGTCTTATGAGCAGTTCTTC; CDR3: CASSFEGRGSYEQFF
V: TRBV2; size: .; D: TRBD2; J: TRBJ2-1; DNA: TGTGCCAGCAGTGAATGGGGACTAGCGGATTTCTCCTACAATGAGCAGTTCTTC; CDR3: CASSEWGLADFSYNEQFF
V: TRBV28; size: .; D: .; J: TRBJ2-1; DNA: TGTGCCAGCACCTTTTCAGGGCTACGCACCAATGAGCAGTTCTTC; CDR3: CASTFSGLRTNEQFF
V: TRBV6-6; size: .; D: .; J: TRBJ2-1; DNA: TGTGCCAGCAGTTACTCCCAGCCCGACAATGAGCAGTTCTTC; CDR3: CASSYSQPDNEQFF
V: TRBV9; size: .; D: .; J: TRBJ1-3; DNA: TGTGCCAGCAGCGTAGGTGCAGGGAGTGTCGGAAACACCATATATTTT; CDR3: CASSVGAGSVGNTIYF
V: TRBV12-5; size: .; D: .; J: TRBJ1-5; DNA: TGTGCTAGTGGTTCAGGGGTCGCGCCCCAGCATTTT; CDR3: CASGSGVAPQHF
V: TRBV4-1; size: .; D: .; J: TRBJ2-7; DNA: TGCGCCAGCAGCCAAGAGGTAGGGGGAAGCTCCTACGAGCAGTACTTC; CDR3: CASSQEVGGSSYEQYF